What follows is one TCR beta chain and its context. The antigen is unknown. Amplified TCR beta CDR3 regions derived from RNA transcripts. With the HTBI primer set, the TCR CDR3 went through a first round of RT-PCR. One entry per CDR3 protein results from TCRdb running MiXCR on the multiplex PCR reads. The data contain roughly 740,000 distinct CDR3 sequences, 15% to 20% of them singletons. The J segment lost 7 bases and the V segment lost 3 bases, leaving 5 bases of the junction unmatched. Looked up from germline, CDR1 is LNHDA and CDR2 is SQIVND (reference sequence). The CDR3 length is 16 residues. This sample was taken from a study of T cells in Graves' hyperthyroidism and ophthalmopathy. Points from the study as a whole: Researchers report that a 13 V-J model separated ophthalmopathy from stable hyperthyroidism.

The receptor was isolated from a man younger than 35 with Graves' hyperthyroidism. The chain is built from TRBV19 and TRBJ2-1; the match to TRBD2 covers 14 bases. The sequencing input was blood. The CDR3 loop is CASSMVGLAGVNEQFF. The CDR3 nucleotides read TGTGCCAGTAGTATGGTGGGACTAGCGGGAGTAAATGAGCAGTTCTTC.